One sample yielded the 27 T cell receptor beta chains listed below, sequenced in a study of blood T cell repertoires in COVID-19. The protocol was immunoSEQ multiplex PCR, while the TCRdb copy is restricted to in-frame clones and leaves out a portion. The sample records about 56,000 clones, 89% being singletons. The sample was peripheral blood. These receptor sequences come from a woman aged 60-75 years with COVID-19, enrolled during active disease.

This chain connects TRBV5-1 to TRBJ1-4; 8 nucleotides agree with TRBD1. The CDR3 runs 14 residues. J was trimmed by 0 bases and V by 7 bases; bases with no gene match: 2. CDR1 and CDR2 from the germline V gene are SGHRS and YFSETQ. The CDR3 is CASRGQATNEKLFF. The CDR3 DNA reads TGCGCCAGCCGGGGACAGGCAACTAATGAAAAACTGTTTTTT.

V usage is TRBV6-5 and J usage is TRBJ1-2; 9 bases are shared with TRBD1. The CDR3 sequence is 15 residues long. V lost 0 bases and J lost 3; bases outside the gene matches: 2. Germline CDR1 MNHEY, CDR2 SVGAGI. The CDR3 nucleotides are TGTGCCAGCAGTTACTCGAGGGACAGGGACTATGGCTACACCTTC. This sequence encodes CASSYSRDRDYGYTF.

V usage is TRBV13 and J usage is TRBJ2-5; TRBD1 agrees at 10 bases. Germline V lookup: CDR1 PRHDT, CDR2 FYEKMQ (reference sequence). The V segment lost 5 bases and the J segment 5 bases; nucleotides outside the gene matches: 8. CDR3 length: 15 amino acids. The CDR3 loop is CASSRPGTGAETQYF. The CDR3 DNA sequence: TGTGCCAGCAGCCGCCCTGGGACAGGGGCGGAGACCCAGTACTTC.

This rearrangement joins TRBV12-3 or TRBV12-4 to TRBJ2-1, with a possible D match to TRBD2 (6 bases). Between the trimmed V and J ends, which lost 3 bases and 7 bases, there was a span of 10 bases. CDR3 length: 13 amino acids. In DNA, the CDR3 is TGTGCCAGCAGTTTGGGGGGACGGAATGAGCAGTTCTTC. Encoded protein: CASSLGGRNEQFF.

Here the CDR3 DNA reads TGTGCCAGTAGTCCGGTGCGGGGGATCGCCTACGAGCAGTACTTC. Translating gives CASSPVRGIAYEQYF. The chain joins TRBV19 to TRBJ2-7; 7 positions match TRBD2. Germline CDR1 LNHDA, CDR2 SQIVND (reference sequence). The CDR3 is made up of 15 amino acids. V shed 5 bases, J shed 2 bases, and the junction held 9 bases outside the gene matches.

The chain is built from TRBV2 and TRBJ2-4; 7 bases line up with TRBD2. CDR1 and CDR2 (germline): SNHLY, FYNNEI. With V trimmed by 6 bases and J by 13 bases, 6 bases remained unmatched. The CDR3 is 11 amino acids. Here the CDR3 DNA reads TGTGCCAGCAGGGAGGGAGGGAGCCAGTACTTC. Translated, it gives CASREGGSQYF.

V is TRBV7-9 and J is TRBJ1-2; D might be TRBD1 (6 bases). The CDR3 sequence is 13 residues long. Looked up from germline, CDR1 is SEHNR and CDR2 is FQNEAQ (reference sequence). The V end was cut by 4 bases, the J end by 8 bases, with 14 bases between. The CDR3 DNA reads TGTGCCAGCAGCTCGCCTCTTCAGGGGGGCTACACCTTC. It is translated as CASSSPLQGGYTF. The whole variable domain, filled in from reference TRBV7-9 and TRBJ1-2, reads DTGVSQNPRHKITKRGQNVTFRCDPISEHNRLYWYRQTLGQGPEFLTYFQNEAQLEKSRLLSDRFSAERPKGSFSTLEIQRTEQGDSAMYLCASSSPLQGGYTFGSGTRLTVV.

J is TRBJ2-4 and V is TRBV6-5, with 13 bases that match TRBD2. Looked up from germline, CDR1 is MNHEY and CDR2 is SVGAGI. V was clipped by 6 bases and J by 6 bases; unmatched bases: 5. This CDR3 has 15 amino acids. The CDR3: CASRGLAGAGNIQYF. CDR3 sequence (DNA): TGTGCCAGCAGAGGACTAGCGGGAGCGGGAAACATTCAGTACTTC.

CDR3 nucleotides: TGTGCCAGCAGTGAATGGGGACAGGGACACAAGGTTTACAATGAGCAGTTCTTC. Residues: CASSEWGQGHKVYNEQFF. The genes are TRBV2 and TRBJ2-1, with 9 nucleotides matching TRBD1. Trimming cost V 2 bases and J 4 bases; bases outside gene matches: 12. Per germline, CDR1 SNHLY and CDR2 FYNNEI. The CDR3 is made up of 18 amino acids.

This clone was recorded once. The gene calls are TRBV28 and TRBJ1-5, with D unclear. Per the germline V gene, CDR1 is MDHEN and CDR2 is SYDVKM. This CDR3 comprises 14 residues. Trimming removed 5 bases at V and 2 bases at J, with 10 bases between. The CDR3, as DNA: TGTGCCAGCAGTCCCTTCACAGGCAATCAGCCCCAGCATTTT. This gives the protein CASSPFTGNQPQHF.

The chain combines TRBV19 with TRBJ1-2; unclear D gene. The V gene lost 8 bases and the J gene lost 0 bases, with 13 bases spanning the gap. This CDR3 region has 14 residues. CDR1 and CDR2 (germline): LNHDA, SQIVND (reference sequence). CDR3 bases: TGTGCCAGTTCCGCAGTCCCCGCTAACTATGGCTACACCTTC. Protein: CASSAVPANYGYTF.

This clone was seen a handful of times. V and J are TRBV15 and TRBJ1-3, with TRBD1 matching 8 bases. J lost 0 bases, V lost 5 bases, and 6 bases had no gene match. The length of the CDR3 is 16 residues. In germline, CDR1 is LNHNV, CDR2 YYDKDF (reference sequence). The CDR3 region has the DNA TGTGCCACCAGCGCAGGGGGCCTCTCCTCTGGAAACACCATATATTTT. Amino acids: CATSAGGLSSGNTIYF.

This clone was counted a single time. V and J are TRBV27 and TRBJ2-2; no definite D call. V shed 4 bases and J shed 2 bases, with 8 bases lying between them. The germline V gene encodes CDR1 MNHEY and CDR2 SMNVEV (reference sequence). This CDR3 contains 14 residues. CDR3 coding DNA: TGTGCCAGCAGTTCACACACAAACACCGGGGAGCTGTTTTTT. This sequence encodes CASSSHTNTGELFF.

The chain is built from TRBV6-6 and TRBJ2-7; the match to TRBD1 covers 7 bases. J was trimmed by 1 base and V by 7 bases; bases with no gene match: 7. CDR3 size: 14 residues. CDR1 is MNHNY and CDR2 is SVGAGI in the germline V gene (reference sequence). The CDR3 is CASKLRDRSYEQYF. The CDR3, as DNA: TGTGCCAGCAAGCTCCGGGACAGATCCTACGAGCAGTACTTC.

In DNA form, the CDR3 reads TGCGCCAGCAGCTCCCGGGACAGGGGGCAAACCGGGGAGCTGTTTTTT. Translating gives CASSSRDRGQTGELFF. The chain links TRBV5-1 to TRBJ2-2, with 12 bases aligning to TRBD1. This CDR3 spans 16 amino acids. Germline CDR1 is SGHRS and CDR2 is YFSETQ. V trimming: 3 bases; J trimming: 5 bases; junction bases outside the gene matches: 5.

The chain employs TRBV11-2 and TRBJ2-5; TRBD1 agrees at 7 bases. Germline CDR1 SGHAT, CDR2 FQNNGV. The length of the CDR3 is 19 residues. With 4 bases clipped from V and 2 bases from J, the junction kept 19 bases outside the gene matches. CDR3 sequence (DNA): TGTGCCAGCAGCTACCAAACGGCAGGGGGACAAGCGTTTCAAGAGACCCAGTACTTC. This sequence encodes CASSYQTAGGQAFQETQYF. Full variable domain (rest looked up from reference TRBV11-2 and TRBJ2-5): EAGVAQSPRYKIIEKRQSVAFWCNPISGHATLYWYQQILGQGPKLLIQFQNNGVVDDSQLPKDRFSAERLKGVDSTLKIQPAKLEDSAVYLCASSYQTAGGQAFQETQYFGPGTRLLVL.

The V call is TRBV7-2, the J call TRBJ1-5, with 8 bases aligning to TRBD1. Per germline, CDR1 SGHTA and CDR2 FQGNSA. The CDR3 consists of 19 residues. With 1 base clipped from V and 2 bases from J, the junction kept 13 bases outside the gene matches. The CDR3 coding sequence is TGTGCCAGCAGCTTAGGATCCGGGACAGGACGGTTCGGCAATCAGCCCCAGCATTTT. It specifies CASSLGSGTGRFGNQPQHF.

This chain joins TRBV4-1 and TRBJ2-2; the D is unclear. The CDR3 spans 13 residues. Germline V gives CDR1 MGHRA, CDR2 YSYEKL. V lost 4 bases, J lost 5 bases, and 8 bases lay in between. For the CDR3, the DNA is TGCGCCAGCAGCCCCCTCGTGACCGGGGAGCTGTTTTTT. As protein: CASSPLVTGELFF.

The chain employs TRBV9 and TRBJ2-3; the D is unclear. Germline lookup yields CDR1 SGDLS and CDR2 YYNGEE. With 0 bases removed from V and 2 bases from J, the gap between germline ends came to 13 bases. This CDR3 region has 16 residues. This CDR3 is CASSVGPPQYTDTQYF. The CDR3 DNA reads TGTGCCAGCAGCGTAGGCCCCCCGCAGTACACAGATACGCAGTATTTT.

The V and J genes are TRBV3-1 (or the pseudogene TRBV3-2) and TRBJ2-3, with D perhaps matching TRBD2 (6 bases). The V and J ends lost 1 base and 4 bases respectively, with 9 bases between them. Looked up from germline, CDR1 is LGHDT and CDR2 is YNNKEL (reference sequence). The CDR3 sequence is 14 residues long. CDR3 protein: CASSQVGTPDTQYF. In nucleotides, the CDR3 is TGTGCCAGCAGCCAAGTTGGGACTCCAGATACGCAGTATTTT.

This clone was counted a single time. This chain links TRBV7-9 with TRBJ1-1; D is undetermined. The V end was cut by 5 bases, the J end by 1 base, with 5 bases between. This CDR3 contains 12 residues. Germline V gene data show CDR1 as SEHNR and CDR2 as FQNEAQ (reference sequence). In DNA, the CDR3 is TGTGCCAGCAGCCGGAGGAACACTGAAGCTTTCTTT. Translation gives CASSRRNTEAFF.

The CDR3 region is CASSQGLPGYNEQFF. Written as DNA, the CDR3 is TGCGCCAGCAGCCAAGGTCTTCCGGGGTACAATGAGCAGTTCTTC. The chain has TRBV4-3 and TRBJ2-1; D perhaps matches TRBD2 (5 bases). V was clipped by 1 base and J by 4 bases, with 11 bases between them. The germline V gene has CDR1 LGHNA and CDR2 YSLEER. The CDR3 sequence is 15 residues long.

The J gene is TRBJ2-7, the V gene TRBV7-9; no reliable D call. V was shortened by 6 bases and J by 2 bases, with 8 bases between the two germline ends. This CDR3 has 12 residues. Germline CDR1 and CDR2: SEHNR and FQNEAQ (reference sequence). The CDR3 sequence: CASRQNPYEQYF. The DNA for the CDR3 is TGTGCCAGCAGGCAGAACCCCTACGAGCAGTACTTC.

V is TRBV3-1 (or the pseudogene TRBV3-2) and J is TRBJ1-2; D perhaps matches TRBD1 (6 bases). The CDR3 consists of 15 residues. Per germline, CDR1 LGHDT and CDR2 YNNKEL (reference sequence). Trimming stripped 2 bases from V and 3 bases from J, with 13 bases between. In DNA form, the CDR3 reads TGTGCCAGCAGCCAAATCCCAGGGGCGGACTATGGCTACACCTTC. It codes for CASSQIPGADYGYTF.

The chain joins TRBV11-2 to TRBJ2-1; D is perhaps TRBD1 (5 bases). The germline V gene has CDR1 SGHAT and CDR2 FQNNGV. V lost 8 bases and J lost 4, with 12 bases in between. The CDR3 extends over 13 amino acids. CDR3: CASDQGPYNEQFF. The CDR3 DNA follows: TGTGCCAGCGACCAGGGTCCATACAATGAGCAGTTCTTC.

This rearrangement joins TRBV10-3 to TRBJ2-2, with 7 nucleotides matching TRBD1. Trimming removed 6 bases from V and 4 bases from J; junction bases left unmatched: 20. Germline V CDR1 and CDR2: ENHRY, SYGVKD. The CDR3 runs to 19 residues. CDR3 sequence (DNA): TGTGCCATCAGGACCTCCGGGACAGTCAAGAGGGCGGGCACCGGGGAGCTGTTTTTT. The encoded protein is CAIRTSGTVKRAGTGELFF.

V is TRBV14 and J is TRBJ2-1; TRBD2 is a possible D gene (6 bases). Looked up from germline, CDR1 is SGHDN and CDR2 is FVKESK. The CDR3 is 14 amino acids. The V end lost 8 bases, the J end lost 9 bases, and 20 bases lay between the germline ends. CDR3 region: CASGLGRGVSEQFF. CDR3 nucleotides: TGTGCCAGCGGATTGGGGCGGGGAGTCAGTGAGCAGTTCTTC.